Listed below are T cell receptor beta chains from one sample, sequenced in a study of control samples from healthy donors and cancer patients. The assay was immunoSEQ multiplex PCR, and TCRdb's table has in-frame clones only and misses some. The table lists 200,000 to 250,000 clones, 85% to 95% of them singletons, with about 1.6% in the top ten. The sample was blood. The source is a man aged 50-59 years in good health. Each CDR3 is given with its conserved first and last residue. The order of the fields is clone size, V gene, D gene, J gene, CDR3 protein, CDR3 DNA. A D gene is named only where the DNA matches it firmly. Clone size is given for some rows only: seen once, a few or many times, or a class if the clone is expanded.

>.|TRBV19|.|TRBJ1-6
CASSPIHWEGSSPLHF
TGTGCCAGTAGTCCAATCCACTGGGAGGGTAGCTCACCCCTCCACTTT
>.|TRBV5-1|TRBD2|TRBJ2-5
CASSRSSGAQETQYF
TGCGCCAGCAGTCGGAGTAGCGGGGCTCAAGAGACCCAGTACTTC
>.|TRBV13|.|TRBJ2-6
CASSLVGSSGANVLTF
TGTGCCAGCAGCTTAGTCGGATCCTCTGGGGCCAACGTCCTGACTTTC
>.|TRBV4-2|TRBD2|TRBJ2-3
CASSQGAGGTDTQYF
TGTGCCAGCAGCCAAGGGGCGGGGGGCACAGATACGCAGTATTTT
>.|TRBV10-3|.|TRBJ1-5
CATRGYSNQPQHF
TGTGCCACTCGGGGGTATAGCAATCAGCCCCAGCATTTT
>.|TRBV9|.|TRBJ1-2
CASSPSLGAGTNYGYTF
TGTGCCAGCAGCCCCAGCCTTGGGGCAGGAACAAACTATGGCTACACCTTC
>.|TRBV29-1|TRBD2|TRBJ2-3
CSVSAGSSTDTQYF
TGCAGCGTTTCAGCGGGGTCTAGCACAGATACGCAGTATTTT
>.|TRBV28|.|TRBJ1-1
CASSGGGGTEAFF
TGTGCCAGCAGTGGCGGGGGGGGGACTGAAGCTTTCTTT
>.|TRBV7-9|.|TRBJ2-7
CASSRSGTFPYNYEQYF
TGTGCCAGCAGCCGCTCCGGGACCTTCCCCTATAACTACGAGCAGTACTTC
>.|TRBV5-1|.|TRBJ1-1
CASSSPGGTSTEAFF
TGCGCCAGCAGCTCCCCAGGTGGCACGAGCACTGAAGCTTTCTTT
>.|TRBV6-5|.|TRBJ2-7
CASSYDGTNGNEQYF
TGTGCCAGCAGTTACGATGGGACAAACGGGAACGAGCAGTACTTC
>once|TRBV5-1|.|TRBJ2-1
CASSLGYGGYNEQFF
TGCGCCAGCAGCTTGGGGTACGGGGGCTACAATGAGCAGTTCTTC
>.|TRBV6-5|TRBD1|TRBJ2-1
CASTLDRGPTHEQFF
TGTGCCAGCACCTTGGACAGGGGACCTACCCATGAGCAGTTCTTC
>once|TRBV2|.|TRBJ1-5
CASTSDRGNQPQHF
TGTGCCAGCACTTCGGACAGAGGTAATCAGCCCCAGCATTTT
>.|TRBV24-1|.|TRBJ2-1
CATSEGFQGGNEQFF
TGTGCCACCAGTGAGGGGTTTCAGGGGGGCAATGAGCAGTTCTTC
>.|TRBV24-1|.|TRBJ2-3
CATSDLHDRQYF
TGTGCCACCAGTGATTTACACGACAGGCAGTATTTT
>.|TRBV15|.|TRBJ1-3
CATSRDRGQDSGNTIYF
TGTGCCACCAGCAGAGATCGAGGGCAAGATTCTGGAAACACCATATATTTT
>.|TRBV5-1|TRBD1|TRBJ2-1
CASSSTGGYNEQFF
TGCGCCAGCAGCTCGACAGGGGGCTACAATGAGCAGTTCTTC
>.|TRBV5-6|.|TRBJ1-5
CASSLGQLSQHF
TGTGCCAGCAGCTTGGGACAGCTCAGTCAGCATTTT
>.|TRBV30|.|TRBJ2-1
CAWSVKGRNEQFF
TGTGCCTGGAGTGTAAAAGGGCGCAATGAGCAGTTCTTC
>.|TRBV5-1|TRBD2|TRBJ2-1
CASTGASGNNEQFF
TGCGCCAGCACCGGGGCTAGCGGGAACAATGAGCAGTTCTTC
>.|TRBV24-1|.|TRBJ2-5
CATSDTRTSETQYF
TGTGCCACCAGTGATACAAGGACATCGGAGACCCAGTACTTC
>.|TRBV7-9|.|TRBJ2-1
CASSLWGAMGDEQFF
TGTGCCAGCAGCTTATGGGGGGCGATGGGCGATGAGCAGTTCTTC
>.|TRBV5-5|TRBD2|TRBJ2-5
CASSLGLAGVETQYF
TGTGCCAGCAGCTTGGGTCTAGCGGGGGTTGAGACCCAGTACTTC
>.|TRBV2|.|TRBJ2-3
CASSERTDTQYF
TGTGCCAGCAGTGAGAGGACAGATACGCAGTATTTT
>.|TRBV5-1|.|TRBJ1-1
CASSLDSRGTEAFF
TGCGCCAGCAGCTTGGATTCAAGGGGCACTGAAGCTTTCTTT
>.|TRBV7-3|.|TRBJ1-1
CASSSPSQSSSAFF
TGTGCCAGCAGCTCCCCAAGTCAGTCCAGCAGCGCTTTCTTT
>.|TRBV27|.|TRBJ1-2
CASSQQRDYGYTF
TGTGCCAGCAGTCAACAAAGAGACTATGGCTACACCTTC
>.|TRBV2|TRBD1|TRBJ1-1
CASRDRGANTEAFF
TGTGCCAGTAGGGACAGGGGCGCGAACACTGAAGCTTTCTTT
>.|TRBV10-3|TRBD1|TRBJ2-7
CAISEGGTDSYEQYF
TGTGCCATCAGTGAGGGTGGGACAGATTCCTACGAGCAGTACTTC
>.|TRBV29-1|.|TRBJ1-4
CSGATATEKLFF
TGCAGCGGGGCGACAGCCACTGAAAAACTGTTTTTT
>.|TRBV12-3/TRBV12-4|.|TRBJ1-1
CASSTGVNTEAFF
TGTGCCAGCTCGACGGGGGTGAACACTGAAGCTTTCTTT
>.|TRBV6-2/TRBV6-3|TRBD2|TRBJ2-5
CASSYSVPGGETQYF
TGTGCCAGCAGTTACAGTGTCCCGGGGGGAGAGACCCAGTACTTC
>once|TRBV7-9|TRBD1|TRBJ1-4
CASSQGDRSHEKLFF
TGTGCCAGCAGCCAGGGGGACAGATCTCATGAAAAACTGTTTTTT
>.|TRBV5-1|TRBD1|TRBJ1-2
CASRVGTGGANYGYTF
TGCGCCAGCAGAGTCGGGACAGGAGGAGCTAACTATGGCTACACCTTC
>once|TRBV28|.|TRBJ1-6
CASSLRGRSDSPLHF
TGTGCCAGCAGCCTCCGGGGACGGTCGGATTCACCCCTCCACTTT
>once|TRBV19|.|TRBJ2-7
CASTPRGSYEQYF
TGTGCCAGTACTCCCAGGGGCTCCTACGAGCAGTACTTC
>once|TRBV6-5|.|TRBJ1-3
CASTRNPGNTIYF
TGTGCCAGCACCAGGAATCCTGGAAACACCATATATTTT
>once|TRBV5-1|TRBD1|TRBJ2-5
CASTRDRVETQYF
TGCGCCAGCACGAGGGACAGGGTGGAGACCCAGTACTTC
>medium-sized|TRBV18|TRBD1|TRBJ2-7
CASSPFSGQGPYEQYF
TGTGCCAGCTCACCATTCTCCGGACAGGGTCCCTACGAGCAGTACTTC
>.|TRBV6-2/TRBV6-3|.|TRBJ1-5
CASSLGAGSQPQHF
TGTGCCAGCAGTTTGGGGGCCGGGAGTCAGCCCCAGCATTTT
>.|TRBV7-3|.|TRBJ1-1
CASSSSMGGLAFF
TGTGCCAGCAGCTCATCAATGGGGGGCTTAGCTTTCTTT
>.|TRBV6-5|.|TRBJ2-2
CASSYSNERTGELFF
TGTGCCAGCAGTTACTCGAACGAGCGCACCGGGGAGCTGTTTTTT
>.|TRBV11-2|.|TRBJ1-1
CASSQQPGVNTEAFF
TGTGCCAGCAGCCAACAGCCGGGCGTTAACACTGAAGCTTTCTTT
>.|TRBV19|TRBD1|TRBJ1-1
CASGERQGAGEAFF
TGTGCCAGTGGGGAAAGACAGGGGGCAGGTGAAGCTTTCTTT
>.|TRBV25-1|.|TRBJ1-3
CASRETVMNTIYF
TGTGCCAGCAGAGAGACAGTGATGAACACCATATATTTT
>.|TRBV7-9|TRBD2|TRBJ2-3
CASSLALAGADTQYF
TGTGCCAGCAGCTTAGCGCTAGCGGGGGCAGATACGCAGTATTTT
>.|TRBV7-9|.|TRBJ2-2
CASSVDGIPGELFF
TGTGCCAGCAGCGTAGATGGGATCCCCGGGGAGCTGTTTTTT
>.|TRBV6-2/TRBV6-3|.|TRBJ2-7
CASSSTGRYEQYF
TGTGCCAGCAGTTCCACAGGGAGGTACGAGCAGTACTTC
>.|TRBV7-8|TRBD1|TRBJ2-3
CASSLGQGEADTQYF
TGTGCCAGCAGCTTAGGACAGGGGGAGGCAGATACGCAGTATTTT
>.|TRBV28|.|TRBJ1-6
CASSLGGGWSPLHF
TGTGCCAGCAGTTTAGGGGGGGGTTGGTCACCCCTCCACTTT